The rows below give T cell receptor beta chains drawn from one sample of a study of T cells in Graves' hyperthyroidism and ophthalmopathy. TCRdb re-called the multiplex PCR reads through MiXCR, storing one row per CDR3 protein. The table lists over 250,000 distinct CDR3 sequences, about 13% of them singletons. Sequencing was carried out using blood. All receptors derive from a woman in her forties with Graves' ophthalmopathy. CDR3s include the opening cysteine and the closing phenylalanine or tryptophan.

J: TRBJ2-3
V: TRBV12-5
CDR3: CASGPPWGREDTQYF

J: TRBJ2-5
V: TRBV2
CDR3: CASSLQLVPKDTQYF

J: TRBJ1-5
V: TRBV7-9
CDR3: CASSLDRGGQPQHF

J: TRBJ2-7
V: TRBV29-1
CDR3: CSVEKTSYEQYF

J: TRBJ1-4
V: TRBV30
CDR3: CAWSVTGGEKLFF

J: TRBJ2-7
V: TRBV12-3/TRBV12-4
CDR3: CASSLWRGGLFHEQYF

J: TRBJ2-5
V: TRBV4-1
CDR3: CASSHPDLGGETQYF

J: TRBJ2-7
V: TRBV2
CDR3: CASNPGISSYEQYF

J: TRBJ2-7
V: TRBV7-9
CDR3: CASSLPGGTGRLYEQYF

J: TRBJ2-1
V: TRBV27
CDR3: CASRRASGITYNEQFF

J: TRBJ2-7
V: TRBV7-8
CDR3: CASSLGPGTGGRHEQYF

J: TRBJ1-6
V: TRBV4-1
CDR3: CASSQAAGYYNSPLHF

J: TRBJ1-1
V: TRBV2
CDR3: CASSEFSGKTEAFF

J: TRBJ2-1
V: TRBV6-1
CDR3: CASRLAGGSLSSYNEQFF

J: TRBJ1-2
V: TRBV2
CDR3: CASSPRRTEGYTF

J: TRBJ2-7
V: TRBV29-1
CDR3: CSVVSGSTYEQYF

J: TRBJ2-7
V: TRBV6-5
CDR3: CASSYSTGSDEQYF